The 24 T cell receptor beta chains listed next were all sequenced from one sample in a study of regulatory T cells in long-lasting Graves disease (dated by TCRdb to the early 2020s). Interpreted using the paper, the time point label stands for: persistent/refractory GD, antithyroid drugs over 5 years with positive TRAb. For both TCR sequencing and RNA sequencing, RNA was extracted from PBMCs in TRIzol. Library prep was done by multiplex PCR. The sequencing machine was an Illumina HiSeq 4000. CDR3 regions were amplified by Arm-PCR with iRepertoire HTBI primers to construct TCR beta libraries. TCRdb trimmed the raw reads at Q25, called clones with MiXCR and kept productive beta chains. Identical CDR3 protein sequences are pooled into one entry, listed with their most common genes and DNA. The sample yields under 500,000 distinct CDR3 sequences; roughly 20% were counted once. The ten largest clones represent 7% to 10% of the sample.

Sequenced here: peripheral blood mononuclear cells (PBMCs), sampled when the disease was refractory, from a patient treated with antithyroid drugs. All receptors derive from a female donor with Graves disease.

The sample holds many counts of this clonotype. The CDR3 DNA reads as TGTTCTTCCGCAAGGGGTGGGTTGAACACTGAAGCTTTCTTT. Translation: CSSARGGLNTEAFF. The chain joins TRBV27 to TRBJ1-1; tentative D call: TRBD1 (5 bases). The CDR3 has 14 amino acids. Germline V gene lookup returns CDR1 MNHEY and CDR2 SMNVEV (reference sequence).

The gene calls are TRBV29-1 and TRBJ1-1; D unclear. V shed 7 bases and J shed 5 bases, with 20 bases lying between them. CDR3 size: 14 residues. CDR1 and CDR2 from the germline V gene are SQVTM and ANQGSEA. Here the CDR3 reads CSAQPGGLGTEAFF. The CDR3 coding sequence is TGCAGCGCTCAACCGGGTGGGCTGGGGACTGAAGCTTTCTTT.

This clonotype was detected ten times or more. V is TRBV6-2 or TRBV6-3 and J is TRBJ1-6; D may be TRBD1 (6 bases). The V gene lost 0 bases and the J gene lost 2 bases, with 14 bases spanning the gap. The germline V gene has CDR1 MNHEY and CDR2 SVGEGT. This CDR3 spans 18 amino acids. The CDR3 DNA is TGTGCCAGCAGTTACTCGATCGACCCAGGGGCCTATAATTCACCCCTCCACTTT. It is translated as CASSYSIDPGAYNSPLHF.

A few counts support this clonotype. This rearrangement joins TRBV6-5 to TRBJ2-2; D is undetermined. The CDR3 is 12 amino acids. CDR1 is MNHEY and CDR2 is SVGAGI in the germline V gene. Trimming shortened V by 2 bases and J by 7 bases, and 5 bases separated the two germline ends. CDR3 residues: CASSYPIGELFF. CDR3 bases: TGTGCCAGCAGTTACCCGATCGGGGAGCTGTTTTTT.

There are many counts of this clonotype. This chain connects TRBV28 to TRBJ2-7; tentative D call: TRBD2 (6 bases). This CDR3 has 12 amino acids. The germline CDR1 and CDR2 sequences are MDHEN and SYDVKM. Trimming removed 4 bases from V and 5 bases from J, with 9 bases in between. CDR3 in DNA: TGTGCCAGCAGTTGGGGGGAGGACGAGCAGTACTTC. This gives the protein CASSWGEDEQYF.

The CDR3 sequence is CASQGLALREQFF. As DNA, the CDR3 is TGTGCCAGCCAGGGACTAGCCTTACGTGAGCAGTTCTTC. The chain employs TRBV19 and TRBJ2-5; 9 nucleotides match TRBD2. The J call may be wrong; the DNA end is better matched by TRBJ2-1. This CDR3 has 13 residues. CDR1 is LNHDA and CDR2 is SQIVND in the germline V gene (reference sequence).

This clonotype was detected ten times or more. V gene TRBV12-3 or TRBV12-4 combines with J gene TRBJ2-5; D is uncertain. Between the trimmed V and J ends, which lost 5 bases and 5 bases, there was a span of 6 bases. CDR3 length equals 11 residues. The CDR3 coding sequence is TGTGCCAGCAGTCTACACGAGACCCAGTACTTC. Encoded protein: CASSLHETQYF.

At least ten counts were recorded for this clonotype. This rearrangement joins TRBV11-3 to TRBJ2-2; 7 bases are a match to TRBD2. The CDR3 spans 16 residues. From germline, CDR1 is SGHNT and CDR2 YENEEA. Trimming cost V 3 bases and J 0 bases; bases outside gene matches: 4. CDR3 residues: CASSFSGPPNTGELFF. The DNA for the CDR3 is TGTGCCAGCAGCTTTAGCGGGCCGCCGAACACCGGGGAGCTGTTTTTT. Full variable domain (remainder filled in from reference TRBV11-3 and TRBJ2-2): EAGVVQSPRYKIIEKKQPVAFWCNPISGHNTLYWYLQNLGQGPELLIRYENEEAVDDSQLPKDRFSAERLKGVDSTLKIQPAELGDSAVYLCASSFSGPPNTGELFFGEGSRLTVL.

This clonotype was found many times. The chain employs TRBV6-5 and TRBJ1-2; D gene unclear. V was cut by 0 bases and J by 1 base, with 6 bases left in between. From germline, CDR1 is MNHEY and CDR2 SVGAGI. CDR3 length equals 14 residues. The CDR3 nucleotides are TGTGCCAGCAGTTACTCGCCGGTTAACTATGGCTACACCTTC. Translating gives CASSYSPVNYGYTF.

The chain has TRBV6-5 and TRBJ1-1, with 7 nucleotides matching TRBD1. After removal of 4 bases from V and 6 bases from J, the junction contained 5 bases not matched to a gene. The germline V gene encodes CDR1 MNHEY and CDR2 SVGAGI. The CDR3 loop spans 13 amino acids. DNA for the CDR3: TGTGCCAGCAGTTTTTACAGGGGCGCTGAAGCTTTCTTT. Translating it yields CASSFYRGAEAFF.

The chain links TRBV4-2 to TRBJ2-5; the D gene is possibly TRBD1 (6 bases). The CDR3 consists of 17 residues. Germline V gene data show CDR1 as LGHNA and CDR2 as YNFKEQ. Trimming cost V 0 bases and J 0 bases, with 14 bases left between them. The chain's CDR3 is CASSQERWDNHQETQYF. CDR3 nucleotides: TGTGCCAGCAGCCAAGAGCGATGGGACAACCACCAAGAGACCCAGTACTTC.

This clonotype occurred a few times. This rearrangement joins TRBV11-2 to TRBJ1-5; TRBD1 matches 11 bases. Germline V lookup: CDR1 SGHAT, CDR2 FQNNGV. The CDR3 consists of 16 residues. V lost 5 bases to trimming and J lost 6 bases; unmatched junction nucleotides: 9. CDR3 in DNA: TGTGCCAGCAGCCCTAGTGGACAGGGGGCTAGTCAGCCCCAGCATTTT. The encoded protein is CASSPSGQGASQPQHF.

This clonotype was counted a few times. The CDR3 coding sequence is TGCAGTCCCCGAGCTTTTGGGGGGGTCGAGCAGTACTTC. Translating gives CSPRAFGGVEQYF. The chain couples TRBV20-1 to TRBJ2-7, with 7 positions matching TRBD2. Germline V gene sequence: CDR1 DFQATT, CDR2 SNEGSKA (reference sequence). The CDR3 consists of 13 residues. Trimming took 8 bases from V and 6 from J; bases not matched to a gene: 13.

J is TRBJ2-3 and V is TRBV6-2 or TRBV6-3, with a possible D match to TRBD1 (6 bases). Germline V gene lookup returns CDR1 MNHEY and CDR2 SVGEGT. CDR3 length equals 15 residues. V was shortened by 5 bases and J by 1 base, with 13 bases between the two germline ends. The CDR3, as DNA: TGTGCCAGCAGTCCAGAGGGGGACGGCACAGATACGCAGTATTTT. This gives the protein CASSPEGDGTDTQYF.

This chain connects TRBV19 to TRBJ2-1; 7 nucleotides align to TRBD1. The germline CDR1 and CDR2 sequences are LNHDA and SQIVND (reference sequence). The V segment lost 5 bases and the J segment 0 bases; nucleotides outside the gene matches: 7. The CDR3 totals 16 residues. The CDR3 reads CASSVNRDSSYNEQFF. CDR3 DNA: TGTGCCAGTAGTGTGAACAGGGACAGCTCCTACAATGAGCAGTTCTTC.

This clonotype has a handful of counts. CDR3 region: CASSNPSTGATEAFF. CDR3 in DNA: TGTGCCAGTAGTAACCCTTCGACAGGTGCAACTGAAGCTTTCTTT. V gene TRBV19 combines with J gene TRBJ1-1, with a weak D call TRBD1 (6 bases). The V gene lost 4 bases and the J gene lost 5 bases, with 17 bases spanning the gap. The V gene's germline CDR1 is LNHDA and CDR2 SQIVND (reference sequence). The CDR3 runs 15 residues.

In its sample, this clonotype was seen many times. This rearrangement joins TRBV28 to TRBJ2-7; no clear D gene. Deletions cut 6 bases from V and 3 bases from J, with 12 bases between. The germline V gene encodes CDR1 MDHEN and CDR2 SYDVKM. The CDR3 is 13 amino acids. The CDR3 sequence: CASSRSNYYEQYF. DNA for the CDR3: TGTGCCAGCAGCCGCTCGAACTACTACGAGCAGTACTTC.

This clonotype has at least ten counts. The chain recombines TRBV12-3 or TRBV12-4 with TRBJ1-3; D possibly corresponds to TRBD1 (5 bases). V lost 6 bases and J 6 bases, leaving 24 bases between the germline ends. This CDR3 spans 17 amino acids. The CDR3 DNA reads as TGTGCCAGCAGCAATAACCGACAGCCCAAAGAGTCAAACACCATATATTTT. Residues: CASSNNRQPKESNTIYF.

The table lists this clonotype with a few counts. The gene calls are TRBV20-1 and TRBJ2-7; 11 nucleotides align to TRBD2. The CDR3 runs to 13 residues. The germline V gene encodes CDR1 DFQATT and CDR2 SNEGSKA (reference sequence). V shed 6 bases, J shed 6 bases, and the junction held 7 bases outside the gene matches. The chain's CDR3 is CSALAGGPSEQYF. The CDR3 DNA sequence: TGCAGTGCCTTAGCGGGAGGGCCTAGCGAGCAGTACTTC.

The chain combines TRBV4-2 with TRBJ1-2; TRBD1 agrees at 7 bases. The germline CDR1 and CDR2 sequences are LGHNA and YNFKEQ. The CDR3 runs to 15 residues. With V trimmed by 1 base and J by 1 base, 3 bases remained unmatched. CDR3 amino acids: CASSQVWDSNYGYTF. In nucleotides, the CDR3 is TGTGCCAGCAGCCAAGTCTGGGACAGTAACTATGGCTACACCTTC.

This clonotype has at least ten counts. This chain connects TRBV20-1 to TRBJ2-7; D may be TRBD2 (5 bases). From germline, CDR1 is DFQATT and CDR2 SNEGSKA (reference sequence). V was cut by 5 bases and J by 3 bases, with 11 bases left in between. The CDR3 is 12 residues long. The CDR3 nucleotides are TGCAGTGCTGGGGAGAGTAGCTACGAGCAGTACTTC. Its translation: CSAGESSYEQYF.

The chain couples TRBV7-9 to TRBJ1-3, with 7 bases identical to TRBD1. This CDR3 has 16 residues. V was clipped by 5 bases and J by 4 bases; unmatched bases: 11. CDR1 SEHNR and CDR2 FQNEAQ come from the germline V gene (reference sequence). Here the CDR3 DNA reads TGTGCCAGCAGCGCCATCCCTCTGGGACAGGGAAACACCATATATTTT. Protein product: CASSAIPLGQGNTIYF.

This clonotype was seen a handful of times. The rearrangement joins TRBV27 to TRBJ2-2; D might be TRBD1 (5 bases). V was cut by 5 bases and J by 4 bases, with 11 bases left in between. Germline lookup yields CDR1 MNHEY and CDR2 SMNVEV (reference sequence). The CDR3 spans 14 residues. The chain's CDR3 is CASSRGLTTGELFF. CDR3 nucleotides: TGTGCCAGCAGTAGGGGCCTCACCACCGGGGAGCTGTTTTTT.

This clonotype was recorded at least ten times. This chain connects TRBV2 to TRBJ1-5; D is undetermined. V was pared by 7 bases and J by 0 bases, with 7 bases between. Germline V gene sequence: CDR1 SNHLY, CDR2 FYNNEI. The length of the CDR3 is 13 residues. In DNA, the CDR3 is TGTGCCAGCACGTGGAATAGCAATCAGCCCCAGCATTTT. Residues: CASTWNSNQPQHF. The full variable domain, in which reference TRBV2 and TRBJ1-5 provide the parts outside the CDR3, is EPEVTQTPSHQVTQMGQEVILRCVPISNHLYFYWYRQILGQKVEFLVSFYNNEISEKSEIFDDQFSVERPDGSNFTLKIRSTKLEDSAMYFCASTWNSNQPQHFGDGTRLSIL.